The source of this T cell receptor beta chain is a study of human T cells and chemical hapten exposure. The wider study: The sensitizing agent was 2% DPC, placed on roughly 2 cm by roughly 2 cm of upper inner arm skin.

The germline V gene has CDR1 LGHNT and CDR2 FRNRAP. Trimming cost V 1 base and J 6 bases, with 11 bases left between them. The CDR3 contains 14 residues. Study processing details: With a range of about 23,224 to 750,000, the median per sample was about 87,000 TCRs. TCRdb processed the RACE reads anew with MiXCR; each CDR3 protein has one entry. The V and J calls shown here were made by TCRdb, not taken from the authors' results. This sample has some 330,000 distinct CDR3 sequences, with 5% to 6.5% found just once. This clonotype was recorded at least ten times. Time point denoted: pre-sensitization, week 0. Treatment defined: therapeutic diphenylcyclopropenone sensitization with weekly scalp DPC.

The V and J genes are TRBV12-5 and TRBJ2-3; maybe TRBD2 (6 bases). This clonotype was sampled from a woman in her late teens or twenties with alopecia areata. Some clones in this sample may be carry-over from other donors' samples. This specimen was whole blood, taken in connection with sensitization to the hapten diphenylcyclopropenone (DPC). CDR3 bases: TGTGCTAGTGGTTTGGGACTAGGTGCCGATACGCAGTATTTT. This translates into CASGLGLGADTQYF.